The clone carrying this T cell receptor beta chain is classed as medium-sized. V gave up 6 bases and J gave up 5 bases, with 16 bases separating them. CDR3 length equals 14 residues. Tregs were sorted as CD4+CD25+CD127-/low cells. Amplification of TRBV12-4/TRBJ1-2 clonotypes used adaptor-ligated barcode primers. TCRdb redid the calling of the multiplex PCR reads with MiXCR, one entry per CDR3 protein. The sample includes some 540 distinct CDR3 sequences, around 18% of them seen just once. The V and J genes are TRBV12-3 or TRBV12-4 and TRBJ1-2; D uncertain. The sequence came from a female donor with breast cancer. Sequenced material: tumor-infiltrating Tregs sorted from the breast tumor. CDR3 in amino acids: CASRLNQAGYGYTF. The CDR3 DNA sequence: TGTGCCAGCAGATTGAATCAGGCAGGTTATGGCTACACCTTC.